One sample yielded the 20 T cell receptor beta chains listed below, sequenced in a study of T cell responses to AZD1222 COVID-19 vaccine. Data came from immunoSEQ multiplex PCR; TCRdb stores just in-frame clones and leaves some out. Of about 88,000 clones listed, roughly nine tenths were seen once; the top ten hold roughly 3.5%. Material: peripheral blood, obtained on day 0 of AZD1222 vaccination. The origin of the receptors is an adult in good health.

The chain has TRBV30 and TRBJ2-2, with 8 bases aligning to TRBD2. The CDR3 extends over 14 amino acids. The ends lost 4 bases at V and 3 bases at J; junction bases unmatched: 4. Germline-derived CDR1 and CDR2 are GTSNPN and SVGIG (reference sequence). This CDR3 reads CAWKRTSHTGELFF. Here the CDR3 DNA reads TGTGCCTGGAAGAGGACTAGCCACACCGGGGAGCTGTTTTTT.

V usage is TRBV15 and J usage is TRBJ2-3; 8 nucleotides match TRBD1. This CDR3 has 17 residues. Germline V gene sequence: CDR1 LNHNV, CDR2 YYDKDF (reference sequence). V lost 4 bases and J lost 3; bases outside the gene matches: 12. CDR3 amino acids: CATSTQRGTGGTDTQYF. The CDR3 nucleotides read TGTGCCACCAGCACCCAAAGGGGCACAGGGGGTACAGATACGCAGTATTTT.

The chain joins TRBV3-1 (or the pseudogene TRBV3-2) to TRBJ2-5, with D perhaps matching TRBD2 (6 bases). Between the trimmed V and J ends, which lost 4 bases and 2 bases, there was a span of 11 bases. CDR1 is LGHDT, CDR2 YNNKEL, per germline (reference sequence). CDR3 length: 14 residues. CDR3 DNA sequence: TGTGCCAGCAGCCGCTCGGACTATCAAGAGACCCAGTACTTC. Amino acid sequence: CASSRSDYQETQYF.

The chain combines TRBV4-3 with TRBJ1-2; D might be TRBD1 (5 bases). The CDR3 is 14 residues long. Looked up from germline, CDR1 is LGHNA and CDR2 is YSLEER. V was cut by 0 bases and J by 8 bases, with 13 bases left in between. CDR3 nucleotide sequence: TGCGCCAGCAGCCAAGAGTACGGGGCGCGCGGCTACACCTTC. This sequence encodes CASSQEYGARGYTF.

This rearrangement joins TRBV4-1 to TRBJ1-2; no clear D gene. The CDR3 extends over 15 amino acids. Trimming took off 6 bases at V and 8 bases at J, with 22 bases between the two ends. Per germline, CDR1 MGHRA and CDR2 YSYEKL. CDR3 sequence: CASSHPLRGLRGYTF. The CDR3 coding sequence is TGCGCCAGCAGTCATCCCCTTCGGGGTCTGAGGGGCTACACCTTC.

The chain recombines TRBV7-9 with TRBJ1-1; D ambiguous. Trimming took off 3 bases at V and 4 bases at J, with 12 bases between the two ends. The CDR3 has 14 residues. In germline, CDR1 is SEHNR, CDR2 FQNEAQ (reference sequence). The DNA for the CDR3 is TGTGCCAGCAGCTTCCGGCGAGGGAGCACTGAAGCTTTCTTT. Translated, it gives CASSFRRGSTEAFF.

The chain employs TRBV12-3 or TRBV12-4 and TRBJ1-1; no clear D gene. This CDR3 is 13 amino acids long. Trimming shortened V by 1 base and J by 4 bases, and 7 bases separated the two germline ends. CDR3 sequence: CASSLEPGTEAFF. The CDR3 DNA reads TGTGCCAGCAGTTTAGAACCGGGCACTGAAGCTTTCTTT.

This chain connects TRBV3-1 (or the pseudogene TRBV3-2) to TRBJ1-5, with D tentatively TRBD1 (5 bases). Per germline, CDR1 LGHDT and CDR2 YNNKEL (reference sequence). The CDR3 runs to 15 residues. V was pared by 3 bases and J by 0 bases, with 9 bases between. CDR3 region: CASSHWGDSNQPQHF. CDR3 nucleotides: TGTGCCAGCAGCCACTGGGGGGATAGCAATCAGCCCCAGCATTTT.

The V and J genes are TRBV6-5 and TRBJ2-7; no clear D. This CDR3 region has 12 residues. The V end lost 10 bases, the J end lost 0 bases, and 10 bases lay between the germline ends. From germline, CDR1 is MNHEY and CDR2 SVGAGI. The DNA of the CDR3 is TGTGCCACCAACTCGGCCTCCTACGAGCAGTACTTC. Its protein product is CATNSASYEQYF.

The rearrangement uses TRBV12-3 or TRBV12-4 and TRBJ1-1; D call uncertain. This CDR3 is built from 12 residues. Trimming removed 6 bases at V and 9 bases at J, with 14 bases between. The CDR3 region is CASRALRLQAFF. The DNA of the CDR3 is TGTGCCAGCAGGGCACTACGGCTTCAAGCTTTCTTT.

This chain joins TRBV5-1 and TRBJ1-5; 7 bases are shared with TRBD1. The CDR3 has 14 amino acids. J lost 6 bases, V lost 5 bases, and 8 bases had no gene match. Germline CDR1 SGHRS, CDR2 YFSETQ. CDR3: CASSQGGWGQPQHF. The CDR3 coding sequence is TGCGCCAGCAGTCAAGGGGGCTGGGGTCAGCCCCAGCATTTT.

This clone appeared many times. The genes are TRBV10-2 and TRBJ2-1; TRBD1 is a possible D gene (6 bases). Germline V gene lookup returns CDR1 WSHSY and CDR2 SAAADI. CDR3 size: 13 residues. Trimming pared 10 bases from V and 3 bases from J, leaving 13 bases between. The CDR3 loop reads CAINRDNYNEQFF. CDR3 in DNA: TGCGCCATCAACCGGGACAACTACAATGAGCAGTTCTTC.

The gene calls are TRBV5-6 and TRBJ1-6; D is ambiguous. CDR3 length equals 15 residues. Trimming left V 2 bases short and J 0 bases short, with 6 bases between. Germline V gene lookup returns CDR1 SGHDT and CDR2 YYEEEE. The DNA of the CDR3 is TGTGCCAGCAGCTTCAAGAGCTCCTATAATTCACCCCTCCACTTT. Protein product: CASSFKSSYNSPLHF.

The rearrangement links TRBV3-1 (or the pseudogene TRBV3-2) to TRBJ2-3; TRBD2 agrees at 11 bases. J gave up 6 bases and V 4 bases, and 0 bases lay outside the gene matches. Germline CDR1 and CDR2: LGHDT and YNNKEL (reference sequence). There are 13 residues in the CDR3. The chain's CDR3 is CASSRTSGDTQYF. The CDR3 DNA is TGTGCCAGCAGCCGGACTAGCGGGGATACGCAGTATTTT.

V and J are TRBV19 and TRBJ1-3; the match to TRBD1 covers 8 bases. Germline V CDR1 and CDR2: LNHDA, SQIVND (reference sequence). This CDR3 is 16 amino acids long. Trimming removed 9 bases from V and 0 bases from J; junction bases left unmatched: 10. CDR3 coding DNA: TGTGCCAGAAAGAGGGGGGACAGGTTCTCTGGAAACACCATATATTTT. Its translation: CARKRGDRFSGNTIYF.

This chain uses TRBV12-3 or TRBV12-4 with TRBJ2-3, with D hard to call. V was pared by 5 bases and J by 6 bases, with 9 bases between. This CDR3 contains 12 residues. This chain's CDR3 is CASSGPPDTQYF. Here the CDR3 DNA reads TGTGCCAGCAGTGGACCACCCGATACGCAGTATTTT.

The chain joins TRBV19 to TRBJ1-4; D call uncertain. This CDR3 has 15 amino acids. Germline values: CDR1 LNHDA, CDR2 SQIVND (reference sequence). The germline V and J ends were trimmed by 0 bases and 5 bases, with 10 bases remaining between them. The CDR3 coding sequence is TGTGCCAGTAGTATAGAAGGCGGACGGAATGAAAAACTGTTTTTT. As protein: CASSIEGGRNEKLFF.

This chain joins TRBV12-5 and TRBJ1-3; no clear D gene. This CDR3 has 12 amino acids. Trimming cost V 2 bases and J 7 bases, with 6 bases left between them. Germline V gives CDR1 LGHNT, CDR2 FRNRAP. The CDR3: CASGLMGNTIYF. The CDR3 region has the DNA TGTGCTAGTGGTTTGATGGGGAACACCATATATTTT.

This clone has a handful of counts. This chain connects TRBV6-1 to TRBJ1-2, with 9 bases fitting TRBD1. Germline CDR1 reads MNHNS; CDR2 reads SASEGT. With 2 bases clipped from V and 6 bases from J, the junction kept 4 bases outside the gene matches. The CDR3 has 14 residues. The CDR3 DNA follows: TGTGCCAGCAGTGAACCGGGACAGGGCGATGGCTACACCTTC. This translates into CASSEPGQGDGYTF.

The chain is built from TRBV9 and TRBJ1-4; 11 nucleotides line up with TRBD1. The CDR3 is made up of 15 amino acids. V was pared by 3 bases and J by 11 bases, with 9 bases of the junction left unmatched. The germline V gene has CDR1 SGDLS and CDR2 YYNGEE. CDR3 amino acids: CASSAPGQGVEKLFF. The CDR3 nucleotides read TGTGCCAGCAGCGCACCGGGACAGGGGGTCGAGAAACTGTTTTTT.